This record looks at one TCR beta chain sequence and its context. The V and J ends lost 4 bases and 5 bases respectively, with 2 bases between them. Germline V lookup: CDR1 ENHRY, CDR2 SYGVKD. The CDR3 spans 11 residues. The source of the sample is a study of Graves' ophthalmopathy and Graves' hyperthyroidism. Ophthalmopathy donors' eye disease showed moderate-to-severe activity, CAS of at least 3, NOSPECS of at least 4 and duration under 3 months. Patients were diagnosed from clinical symptoms, serum thyroxine, TRAb, thyroid ultrasound and orbital computed tomography. RNA transcripts served as template for amplifying TCR beta CDR3 sequences. In the first round, RT-PCR was carried out with HTBI primers, and a multiplex PCR formed the second round. Each CDR3 protein gets one entry after TCRdb re-called the multiplex PCR reads with MiXCR. The sample has approximately 700,000 distinct CDR3 sequences, about 41% seen once; the top ten hold more than 2.5%.

Sequencing was done on a sample of peripheral blood. This TCR derives from an adult man with Graves' ophthalmopathy. This chain connects TRBV10-3 to TRBJ1-4; D remains unclear. The CDR3 here is CAISANEKLFF. The CDR3 nucleotides read TGTGCCATCAGTGCGAATGAAAAACTGTTTTTT.